These 25 T cell receptor beta chains were sequenced from one sample in a study of blood T cell repertoires in COVID-19. Data came from immunoSEQ multiplex PCR; TCRdb stores just in-frame clones and leaves some out. Among 390,000 or so clones listed, around 90% were seen once. Sequenced: peripheral blood. Receptor source: a woman aged 25 to 39 with COVID-19, enrolled during active disease.

The chain employs TRBV28 and TRBJ1-2; D not resolved. V was shortened by 7 bases and J by 4 bases, with 10 bases between the two germline ends. Germline loops: CDR1 MDHEN, CDR2 SYDVKM. The CDR3 consists of 12 residues. The CDR3, as DNA: TGTGCCAGCACCGGCGGCAGCTATGGCTACACCTTC. Translation gives CASTGGSYGYTF.

The chain couples TRBV5-1 to TRBJ2-5; D may be TRBD2 (6 bases). The CDR3 sequence is 16 residues long. V dropped 4 bases and J dropped 5 bases, with 21 bases sitting between them. Germline CDR1 is SGHRS and CDR2 is YFSETQ. In DNA, the CDR3 is TGCGCCAGCAGCCCCCAGCCCAGGGTTGGAGGGGAGACCCAGTACTTC. Residues: CASSPQPRVGGETQYF.

The chain combines TRBV30 with TRBJ1-5; 7 nucleotides agree with TRBD1. The CDR3 sequence is 14 residues long. Germline CDR1 reads GTSNPN; CDR2 reads SVGIG (reference sequence). The trim removed 3 bases at V and 8 bases at J, leaving 10 bases unmatched. The CDR3 DNA reads TGTGCCTGGAGCCGACAGGGAAGCTTGGAGCCCCAGCATTTT. Its protein is CAWSRQGSLEPQHF. The full variable domain, with the rest looked up from reference TRBV30 and TRBJ1-5, is SQTIHQWPATLVQPVGSPLSLECTVEGTSNPNLYWYRQAAGRGLQLLFYSVGIGQISSEVPQNLSASRPQDRQFILSSKKLLLSDSGFYLCAWSRQGSLEPQHFGDGTRLSIL.

The V call is TRBV7-9, the J call TRBJ1-2, with 9 nucleotides matching TRBD1. Losses at the gene ends were 4 bases for V and 8 bases for J; bases not matched to a gene: 8. Looked up from germline, CDR1 is SEHNR and CDR2 is FQNEAQ (reference sequence). CDR3 length: 14 residues. CDR3 sequence: CASSSQQGASGYTF. The CDR3 nucleotides read TGTGCCAGCAGCTCACAACAGGGGGCGTCCGGCTACACCTTC.

This sequence joins TRBV19 and TRBJ1-1; 7 nucleotides match TRBD1. The CDR3 contains 16 residues. Looked up from germline, CDR1 is LNHDA and CDR2 is SQIVND (reference sequence). The ends lost 6 bases at V and 1 base at J; junction bases unmatched: 11. CDR3 loop: CASSPLPQGGNTEAFF. As DNA, the CDR3 is TGTGCCAGTAGCCCCCTCCCCCAGGGGGGGAACACTGAAGCTTTCTTT.

This chain connects TRBV10-3 to TRBJ2-5; perhaps TRBD2 as D (6 bases). Trimming removed 0 bases at V and 7 bases at J, with 21 bases between. The CDR3 extends over 17 amino acids. Germline V gene lookup returns CDR1 ENHRY and CDR2 SYGVKD. CDR3 nucleotides: TGTGCCATCAGTGAGTCGGGCGAGACTAGTTCTCGGGGGACCCAGTACTTC. It yields the protein CAISESGETSSRGTQYF.

The V gene is TRBV7-2, the J gene TRBJ1-2; D is undetermined. With 4 bases removed from V and 2 bases from J, the gap between germline ends came to 11 bases. The CDR3 extends over 14 amino acids. CDR1 SGHTA and CDR2 FQGNSA come from the germline V gene. CDR3 residues: CASSSASVNYGYTF. The DNA of the CDR3 is TGTGCCAGCAGCTCTGCTTCGGTAAACTATGGCTACACCTTC.

This clone was seen a handful of times. This chain joins TRBV4-2 and TRBJ2-5; tentative D call: TRBD2 (5 bases). This CDR3 spans 15 amino acids. Germline loops: CDR1 LGHNA, CDR2 YNFKEQ. V shed 0 bases and J shed 5 bases, with 13 bases lying between them. The CDR3 here is CASSQDQLAWETQYF. The CDR3 DNA reads TGTGCCAGCAGCCAAGATCAGCTAGCCTGGGAGACCCAGTACTTC.

The chain joins TRBV6-2 or TRBV6-3 to TRBJ1-5; D is possibly TRBD1 (6 bases). This CDR3 has 12 amino acids. CDR1 is MNHEY and CDR2 is SVGEGT in the germline V gene. Trimming took off 5 bases at V and 5 bases at J, with 7 bases between the two ends. The CDR3 nucleotides read TGTGCCAGCAGTCCAGGGGATCAGCCCCAGCATTTT. Its translation is CASSPGDQPQHF.

As concerns this clone: One end of the junction is discordant with germline, which a read error may explain. The V and J genes are TRBV3-1 (or the pseudogene TRBV3-2) and TRBJ2-7; no definite D call. Germline V CDR1 and CDR2: LGHDT, YNNKEL (reference sequence). The CDR3 totals 12 residues. The DNA of the CDR3 is TGTGCCAGCAGCCAAGAAGTACCAGGCTCCCACTTC. Encoded protein: CASSQEVPGSHF.

In its sample, this clone was seen once. Other DNA sequences within the sample encode an identical CDR3. This chain uses TRBV19 with TRBJ1-1; D is possibly TRBD1 (5 bases). Trimming shortened V by 3 bases and J by 2 bases, and 10 bases separated the two germline ends. There are 14 residues in the CDR3. Looked up from germline, CDR1 is LNHDA and CDR2 is SQIVND (reference sequence). CDR3 bases: TGTGCCAGTAGTATCGGACACGAAAACACTGAAGCTTTCTTT. It yields the protein CASSIGHENTEAFF. Full variable domain (rest looked up from reference TRBV19 and TRBJ1-1): DGGITQSPKYLFRKEGQNVTLSCEQNLNHDAMYWYRQDPGQGLRLIYYSQIVNDFQKGDIAEGYSVSREKKESFPLTVTSAQKNPTAFYLCASSIGHENTEAFFGQGTRLTVV.

The chain carries TRBV4-1 and TRBJ2-7, with TRBD2 matching over 8 bases. In germline, CDR1 is MGHRA, CDR2 YSYEKL. The length of the CDR3 is 15 residues. Trimming at V came to 0 bases and at J to 3 bases, leaving 4 bases not matched to a gene. CDR3 in DNA: TGCGCCAGCAGCCAAGAAACGGGGGGGTTCTACGAGCAGTACTTC. It specifies CASSQETGGFYEQYF.

The chain employs TRBV10-3 and TRBJ2-4, with TRBD2 matching 8 bases. V lost 3 bases, J lost 0 bases, and 4 bases stayed unmatched. CDR3 size: 16 residues. The germline gives CDR1 ENHRY, CDR2 SYGVKD. As DNA, the CDR3 is TGTGCCATCAGTGACCCCGGGGGGGTAGCCAAAAACATTCAGTACTTC. It translates to CAISDPGGVAKNIQYF.

The rearrangement uses TRBV5-1 and TRBJ2-3; D gene ambiguous. Trimming left V 0 bases short and J 0 bases short, with 5 bases between. This CDR3 is built from 14 residues. The germline V gene has CDR1 SGHRS and CDR2 YFSETQ. The chain's CDR3 is CASSLAKSTDTQYF. As DNA, the CDR3 is TGCGCCAGCAGCTTGGCCAAAAGCACAGATACGCAGTATTTT.

The genes are TRBV5-1 and TRBJ1-2; 8 bases match TRBD1. There are 16 residues in the CDR3. Germline lookup yields CDR1 SGHRS and CDR2 YFSETQ. Unmatched junction bases numbered 15, after V lost 4 bases and J lost 7 bases. CDR3 nucleotides: TGCGCCAGCAGCATCGGAGGGGGGCAGGGGGCGCTTGGCTACACCTTC. The encoded protein is CASSIGGGQGALGYTF.

The chain couples TRBV19 to TRBJ1-1; D is possibly TRBD1 (6 bases). The CDR3 sequence is 15 residues long. CDR1 is LNHDA and CDR2 is SQIVND in the germline V gene (reference sequence). Deletions cut 1 base from V and 1 base from J, with 10 bases between. In nucleotides, the CDR3 is TGTGCCAGTAGTATAGCGGACAGACCGAACACTGAAGCTTTCTTT. Protein sequence: CASSIADRPNTEAFF.

CDR3 nucleotides: TGTGCCAGCAGCTTAGCGGGGGGGCCTAGCACAGATACGCAGTATTTT. Protein: CASSLAGGPSTDTQYF. This chain connects TRBV5-6 to TRBJ2-3, with 10 nucleotides matching TRBD2. This CDR3 comprises 16 residues. CDR1 is SGHDT, CDR2 YYEEEE, per germline. J was trimmed by 0 bases and V by 2 bases; bases with no gene match: 3. The full variable domain, completed using reference TRBV5-6 and TRBJ2-3, is DAGVTQSPTHLIKTRGQQVTLRCSPKSGHDTVSWYQQALGQGPQFIFQYYEEEERQRGNFPDRFSGHQFPNYSSELNVNALLLGDSALYLCASSLAGGPSTDTQYFGPGTRLTVL.

This CDR3 is CASQGGIYSNQPQHF. The CDR3 DNA reads as TGTGCCAGCCAGGGTGGAATCTATAGCAATCAGCCCCAGCATTTT. This chain connects TRBV28 to TRBJ1-5; D is perhaps TRBD1 (5 bases). The CDR3 is made up of 15 amino acids. The germline V gene has CDR1 MDHEN and CDR2 SYDVKM. V gave up 8 bases and J gave up 0 bases, with 14 bases separating them. Full variable domain (remainder filled in from reference TRBV28 and TRBJ1-5): DVKVTQSSRYLVKRTGEKVFLECVQDMDHENMFWYRQDPGLGLRLIYFSYDVKMKEKGDIPEGYSVSREKKERFSLILESASTNQTSMYLCASQGGIYSNQPQHFGDGTRLSIL.

This sequence joins TRBV7-9 and TRBJ1-3; D gene unclear. The V and J ends lost 5 bases and 2 bases respectively, with 10 bases between them. Germline CDR1 is SEHNR and CDR2 is FQNEAQ (reference sequence). This CDR3 has 14 residues. The CDR3 protein is CASSPAQPGNTIYF. The CDR3 DNA reads TGTGCCAGCAGCCCCGCACAGCCTGGAAACACCATATATTTT. The entire variable domain, with the rest obtained from reference TRBV7-9 and TRBJ1-3, is as follows: DTGVSQNPRHKITKRGQNVTFRCDPISEHNRLYWYRQTLGQGPEFLTYFQNEAQLEKSRLLSDRFSAERPKGSFSTLEIQRTEQGDSAMYLCASSPAQPGNTIYFGEGSWLTVV.

The chain couples TRBV7-8 to TRBJ1-1; D gene unclear. In germline, CDR1 is SGHVS, CDR2 FQNEAQ. The CDR3 covers 15 residues. Trimming removed 1 base from V and 2 bases from J, with 11 bases in between. Here the CDR3 reads CASSLEAPGNTEAFF. The CDR3 nucleotides are TGTGCCAGCAGCTTAGAGGCTCCGGGTAACACTGAAGCTTTCTTT.

V usage is TRBV20-1 and J usage is TRBJ1-4; D unresolved. CDR1 and CDR2 (germline): DFQATT, SNEGSKA (reference sequence). The CDR3 contains 13 residues. Trimming took 3 bases from V and 8 from J, leaving 13 bases between them. CDR3 nucleotides: TGCAGTGCTAGTAGCGGGGAAGAGGAAAAACTGTTTTTT. Its protein product is CSASSGEEEKLFF.

This chain uses TRBV7-2 with TRBJ2-1; possible D gene TRBD1, 5 bases. The CDR3 length is 15 residues. Per the germline V gene, CDR1 is SGHTA and CDR2 is FQGNSA. Trimming took off 8 bases at V and 7 bases at J, with 21 bases between the two ends. Here the CDR3 reads CASARQTPPRNEQFF. The CDR3 DNA reads TGTGCCAGCGCACGACAGACGCCCCCGAGGAATGAGCAGTTCTTC.

The gene calls are TRBV5-1 and TRBJ2-1; tentatively, D is TRBD2 (5 bases). This CDR3 region has 13 residues. CDR1 and CDR2 from the germline V gene are SGHRS and YFSETQ. Trimming left V 4 bases short and J 10 bases short, with 15 bases between. The CDR3 spells CASSAYTQREQFF. DNA for the CDR3: TGCGCCAGCAGCGCCTATACCCAGCGGGAGCAGTTCTTC.

V gene TRBV29-1 combines with J gene TRBJ1-5; 8 bases agree with TRBD1. The CDR3 sequence is 13 residues long. The junction had 4 bases not matched to a gene; V was cut back by 5 bases and J by 4 bases. Germline CDR1 and CDR2: SQVTM and ANQGSEA. The CDR3 DNA is TGCAGCGTTAGGACAGGGATAAATCAGCCCCAGCATTTT. Its translation: CSVRTGINQPQHF.

This clone has just one count. The genes are TRBV14 and TRBJ1-6, with TRBD1 matching over 8 bases. Trimming cost V 6 bases and J 9 bases; bases outside gene matches: 10. Germline V gene data show CDR1 as SGHDN and CDR2 as FVKESK. This CDR3 has 15 amino acids. The CDR3 coding sequence is TGTGCCAGCAGAAACACCGGACAGGGTGGTTCACCCCTCCACTTT. Translating gives CASRNTGQGGSPLHF.